This note documents a single T cell receptor (beta chain) sequence. Sequencing used immunoSEQ multiplex PCR; TCRdb keeps in-frame clones, though not all of them. The sample holds tens of thousands of clones, over 75% seen once. The data originate from a study of blood T cell repertoires in COVID-19. From germline, CDR1 is MGHDK and CDR2 SYGVNS. The V gene end was trimmed by 3 bases and the J gene end by 0 bases; junction bases not matched to a gene: 3. The CDR3 has 15 amino acids. The receptor comes from a woman aged 60-75 years with COVID-19, enrolled during active disease. Sequencing was carried out using peripheral blood. The rearrangement joins TRBV25-1 to TRBJ1-2, with 8 bases that match TRBD1. The CDR3 coding sequence is TGTGCCAGCAGTGAGGCGACAGGGGCTAACTATGGCTACACCTTC. Residues: CASSEATGANYGYTF.